A single sample gave rise to the 9 T cell receptor beta chains below, sequenced in a study of cytomegalovirus exposure and HLA in healthy donors (dated by TCRdb to about 2017). Libraries were made using the immunoSEQ multiplex PCR assay. For the multiplex PCR, a mixture combining 60 forward primers for TCR Vbeta segments and 13 reverse primers for TCR Jbeta segments was used. TCRdb's version of the immuneACCESS table is confined to in-frame rearrangements and falls short of the full clone set. An unresolved V gene accounts for under half of the shortfall where checked; the remainder is of unknown origin. Within this sample are around 67,000 clones, with roughly 74% of them counted one time only. The ten largest clonotypes hold over 20% of the sample. Sequences were obtained from PBMCs. All receptors come from a woman in her twenties or thirties in good health and CMV-seropositive.

The rearrangement joins TRBV7-9 to TRBJ2-3; 11 nucleotides match TRBD2. Germline CDR1 and CDR2: SEHNR and FQNEAQ (reference sequence). J lost 5 bases, V lost 0 bases, and 4 bases had no gene match. The CDR3 is 16 residues long. The DNA for the CDR3 is TGTGCCAGCAGCTTAGCGTACACTAGCGGGAGAGATACGCAGTATTTT. As protein: CASSLAYTSGRDTQYF.

In its sample, this clone was seen a few times. This chain uses TRBV5-1 with TRBJ2-5; TRBD2 is a possible D gene (6 bases). The CDR3 length is 15 residues. Germline values: CDR1 SGHRS, CDR2 YFSETQ. Trimming pared 1 base from V and 2 bases from J, leaving 12 bases between. CDR3: CASSLRDSEQETQYF. The CDR3 region has the DNA TGCGCCAGCAGCTTGCGGGACTCTGAACAAGAGACCCAGTACTTC.

The rearrangement uses TRBV6-4 and TRBJ1-2, with 7 bases aligning to TRBD1. CDR3 length: 13 amino acids. Germline V lookup: CDR1 MRHNA, CDR2 SNTAGT. V dropped 5 bases and J dropped 3; count of bases not matched to a gene: 3. CDR3 loop: CASSPDRHYGYTF. The CDR3 DNA reads as TGTGCCAGCAGTCCGGACAGGCACTATGGCTACACCTTC.

The table lists this clone with a few counts. The genes are TRBV7-6 and TRBJ1-3, with TRBD1 as a possible D gene (6 bases). V shed 7 bases and J shed 4 bases, with 11 bases lying between them. Germline-derived CDR1 and CDR2 are SGHVS and FNYEAQ. CDR3 size: 13 residues. The DNA for the CDR3 is TGTGCCAGCACAGGGGCTCAAGGAAACACCATATATTTT. Residues: CASTGAQGNTIYF.

Details on this clone: One end of the junction fails to match germline, which may point to a read error. This chain links TRBV7-7 with TRBJ2-3; TRBD2 aligns across 11 bases. CDR1 and CDR2 (germline): SSHAT, FNYEAQ (reference sequence). The CDR3 is made up of 16 amino acids. This CDR3 reads CASSILAGGLTDTQYF. DNA for the CDR3: TGTGCTAGCAGCATCCTAGCGGGAGGACTCACAGATACGCAGTATTTT.

The CDR3 is CASSLQGSGQPQHF. The CDR3 bases are TGTGCCAGCAGCCTACAGGGATCGGGTCAGCCCCAGCATTTT. This chain joins TRBV5-4 and TRBJ1-5; D might be TRBD1 (6 bases). V was cut by 4 bases and J by 6 bases, with 14 bases left in between. Germline loops: CDR1 SGHNT, CDR2 YYREEE (reference sequence). The CDR3 covers 14 residues.

This clone was seen only a few times. CDR3 sequence: CASSLPQGSGYTF. The CDR3 DNA reads as TGTGCCAGCAGTTTACCACAGGGCTCTGGCTACACCTTC. The chain has TRBV28 and TRBJ1-2; D might be TRBD1 (6 bases). V was trimmed by 2 bases and J by 7 bases, leaving 11 bases between them. Germline V gene lookup returns CDR1 MDHEN and CDR2 SYDVKM. The CDR3 is 13 amino acids.

The chain has TRBV30 and TRBJ2-1, with D possibly matching TRBD1 (6 bases). Trimming cost V 3 bases and J 0 bases, with 18 bases left between them. Germline V gene sequence: CDR1 GTSNPN, CDR2 SVGIG (reference sequence). CDR3 length: 17 residues. The CDR3 coding sequence is TGTGCCTGGAGAAGGACAGTGATCTCTAGCTCCTACAATGAGCAGTTCTTC. It is translated as CAWRRTVISSSYNEQFF.

The chain uses TRBV10-3 and TRBJ2-1, with a possible D match to TRBD1 (6 bases). CDR3 length: 16 amino acids. The V end was cut by 4 bases, the J end by 7 bases, with 20 bases between. CDR1 is ENHRY, CDR2 SYGVKD, per germline. CDR3 in amino acids: CAISVAAAGDRNEQFF. The CDR3 DNA sequence: TGTGCCATCAGTGTGGCGGCGGCAGGGGACCGGAATGAGCAGTTCTTC.